This TCR beta chain stems from a study of cytomegalovirus exposure and HLA in healthy donors. General observations from the study: The number of N-insertions in an Asian-associated ancestry cluster was reportedly below the approximately 690-donor mean in a later analysis.

This clone has only a few counts. Its matching antigen is unknown. V lost 1 base to trimming and J lost 4 bases, with 8 bases between them. Germline values: CDR1 MNHNS, CDR2 SASEGT. CDR3 length: 13 amino acids. The PCR was carried out with 60 Vbeta primers and 13 Jbeta primers. Measured with immunoSEQ multiplex PCR; TCRdb has only the in-frame clones, and not every one. Among 110,000 or so clones listed, approximately 83% were seen once. The genes are TRBV6-1 and TRBJ2-7; D is uncertain. Material: PBMCs. The receptor comes from a woman in her late teens or twenties in good health and CMV-seronegative. The CDR3 coding sequence is TGTGCCAGCAGTGAAGGTTCAGAATACGAGCAGTACTTC. This codes for CASSEGSEYEQYF.